The entry below describes one TCR beta chain. The table lists this clonotype with a few counts. Its antigen is currently not known. There are no base qualities to consult, and no much larger clone falls within one base. The sample's time point label, in plain terms: persistent/refractory GD, antithyroid drugs over 5 years with positive TRAb. RNA was extracted from PBMCs in TRIzol for both TCR sequencing and RNA sequencing. Graves' disease was diagnosed according to American Thyroid Association guidelines. Recruitment of patients was carried out at an endocrinology department in Xi'an, China. From each patient, 8 to 10 milliliters of peripheral blood was collected into an EDTA anticoagulant tube. Ficoll Paque Plus density gradient separation was used to isolate PBMCs, and no additional T cell sorting was done. An Agilent 2100 Bioanalyzer and agarose gel were used to assess RNA quality, and a NanoDrop 2000 was used to measure RNA concentration.

Taken from cysteine to phenylalanine, the CDR3 has 11 residues. Kept here is only the CDR3 DNA, which spans 33 bases and is read in frame from base 1. Cut back by 2 bases and 15 bases, the V and J ends lie 11 bases apart. The source of the sample is a study of regulatory T cells in long-lasting Graves disease (dated by TCRdb to the early 2020s). As for the study more broadly: Persistent Graves' disease was defined as persistently positive TSH receptor autoantibodies together with antithyroid drug treatment for over 5 years. The study was registered as a clinical trial and conducted in China. Peripheral blood TCR sequencing and RNA sequencing compared persistent Graves' disease patients with newly diagnosed Graves' disease patients. A total of approximately 35 samples underwent TCR sequencing: around 13 from persistent and approximately 20 from newly diagnosed Graves' disease patients. Persistent Graves' disease patients in the clinical cohort had taken antithyroid drugs for roughly 10 years on average. Results the study describes overall, beyond this receptor: Persistent Graves' disease patients showed lower TCR Shannon entropy and fewer highly expanded clones than newly diagnosed patients, suggesting clonal expansion. Sequencing and analysis were restricted to the TCR beta chain. More public clonotypes were shared among persistent patients (around 3,000) than among newly diagnosed patients (more than 950). Peripheral blood alone was examined, since thyroid tissue, which constituted the primary lesion, could not be accessed. Preferential use of TRBV28, TRBJ1-2 and TRBJ2-5 was observed in persistent disease, whereas TRBV20-1 and TRBJ2-1 were favored in newly diagnosed disease. The authors noted that the small sample size was a limitation that may lower accuracy.

The library was generated by multiplex PCR. These reads were obtained on an Illumina HiSeq 4000. CDR3 regions were amplified by Arm-PCR with iRepertoire HTBI primers to construct TCR beta libraries. Gel purification was performed on PCR products prior to sequencing. The study's own analysis went as follows. Gene usage analysis of CDR3 amino acid clonotypes used the 62 TRBV and approximately 13 TRBJ segments found across samples. COPE and FqMerger were used to merge the filtered high-quality paired reads into contigs. BLAST was used to align contigs to the IMGT TRBV, TRBD and TRBJ reference genes, and CDR3 was defined following IMGT. Any clonotype with a frequency above 0.1% was classified as a highly expanded clone. Shannon entropy served as the measure of repertoire diversity, while the Gini coefficient captured V-J evenness. A clonotype found in more than one individual was treated as public. TCRdb cleaned the public reads at Q25 with fastp, built clones with MiXCR and kept in-frame beta chains. Rows with a matching CDR3 protein are joined into one entry that keeps the most common DNA and genes. TCRdb's processing, not the authors' own work, is the source of the V and J calls. Counted in this sample were 400,000 to 500,000 distinct CDR3 sequences; roughly 21% of them appeared once. The top ten clones comprise roughly an eighth of the sample.

The chain is assembled from TRBV12-3 or TRBV12-4 and TRBJ2-1; no D gene can be assigned with confidence. This TCR came from a female donor with Graves disease. The material sequenced was peripheral blood mononuclear cells (PBMCs), taken when the disease was refractory, from a patient treated with antithyroid drugs. The CDR3 region has the sequence CASSLYRFPFF. In nucleotides, the sequence is TGTGCCAGCAGTTTATATCGTTTTCCGTTCTTC.